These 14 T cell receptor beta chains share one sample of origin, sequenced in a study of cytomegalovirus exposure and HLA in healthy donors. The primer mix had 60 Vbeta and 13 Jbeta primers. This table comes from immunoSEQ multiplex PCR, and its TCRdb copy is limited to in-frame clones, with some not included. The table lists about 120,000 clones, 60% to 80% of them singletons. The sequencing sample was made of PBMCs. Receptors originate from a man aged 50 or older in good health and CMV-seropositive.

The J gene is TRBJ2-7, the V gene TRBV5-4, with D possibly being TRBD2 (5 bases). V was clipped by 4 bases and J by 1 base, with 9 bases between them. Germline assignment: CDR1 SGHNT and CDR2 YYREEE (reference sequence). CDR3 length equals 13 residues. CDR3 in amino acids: CASSPADSYEQYF. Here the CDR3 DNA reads TGTGCCAGCAGCCCAGCGGATTCCTACGAGCAGTACTTC.

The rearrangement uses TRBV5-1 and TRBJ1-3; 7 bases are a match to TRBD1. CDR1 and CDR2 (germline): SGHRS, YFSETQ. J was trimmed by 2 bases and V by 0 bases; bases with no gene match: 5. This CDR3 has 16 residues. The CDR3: CASSLGPGGAGNTIYF. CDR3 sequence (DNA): TGCGCCAGCAGCTTGGGCCCAGGGGGAGCTGGAAACACCATATATTTT.

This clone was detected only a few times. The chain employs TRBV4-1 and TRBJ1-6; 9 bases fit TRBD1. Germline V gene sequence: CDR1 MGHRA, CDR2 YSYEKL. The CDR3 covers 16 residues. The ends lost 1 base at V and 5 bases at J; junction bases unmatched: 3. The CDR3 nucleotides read TGCGCCAGCAGCCAAGTCGGGACAGGGAATAATTCACCCCTCCACTTT. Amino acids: CASSQVGTGNNSPLHF.

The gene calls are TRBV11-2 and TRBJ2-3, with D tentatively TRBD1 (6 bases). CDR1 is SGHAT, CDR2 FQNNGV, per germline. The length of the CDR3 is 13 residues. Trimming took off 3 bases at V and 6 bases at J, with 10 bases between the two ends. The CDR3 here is CASSFRDIDTQYF. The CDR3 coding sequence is TGTGCCAGCAGCTTCCGGGACATCGATACGCAGTATTTT. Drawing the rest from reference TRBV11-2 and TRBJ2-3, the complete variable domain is EAGVAQSPRYKIIEKRQSVAFWCNPISGHATLYWYQQILGQGPKLLIQFQNNGVVDDSQLPKDRFSAERLKGVDSTLKIQPAKLEDSAVYLCASSFRDIDTQYFGPGTRLTVL.

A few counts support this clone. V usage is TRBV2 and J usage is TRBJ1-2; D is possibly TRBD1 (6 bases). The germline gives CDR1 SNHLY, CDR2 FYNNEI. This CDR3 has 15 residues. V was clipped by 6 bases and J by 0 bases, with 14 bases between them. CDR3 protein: CASRTQGNSNYGYTF. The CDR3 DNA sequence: TGTGCCAGCAGAACCCAGGGGAACTCTAACTATGGCTACACCTTC.

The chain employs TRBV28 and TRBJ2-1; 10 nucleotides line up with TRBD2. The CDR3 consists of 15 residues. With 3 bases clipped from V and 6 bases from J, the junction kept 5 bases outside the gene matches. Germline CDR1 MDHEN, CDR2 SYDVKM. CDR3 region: CASSLGLAGVNEQFF. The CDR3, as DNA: TGTGCCAGCAGTTTGGGGCTAGCGGGAGTCAATGAGCAGTTCTTC.

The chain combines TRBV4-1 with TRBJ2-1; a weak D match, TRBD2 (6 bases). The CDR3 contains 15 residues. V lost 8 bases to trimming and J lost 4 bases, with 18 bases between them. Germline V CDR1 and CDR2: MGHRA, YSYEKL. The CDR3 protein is CASATPAGLYNEQFF. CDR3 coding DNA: TGCGCCAGCGCTACACCTGCGGGGTTATACAATGAGCAGTTCTTC.

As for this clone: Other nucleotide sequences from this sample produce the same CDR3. The CDR3 bases are TGTGCCAGCAGTTTATCTAGGGCAGGAGGAGACACCATATATTTT. Its protein is CASSLSRAGGDTIYF. This chain links TRBV28 with TRBJ1-3; D not certain. Germline V gene data show CDR1 as MDHEN and CDR2 as SYDVKM. V was shortened by 1 base and J by 8 bases, with 15 bases between the two germline ends. This CDR3 spans 15 amino acids. Full variable domain (outside the CDR3, taken from reference TRBV28 and TRBJ1-3): DVKVTQSSRYLVKRTGEKVFLECVQDMDHENMFWYRQDPGLGLRLIYFSYDVKMKEKGDIPEGYSVSREKKERFSLILESASTNQTSMYLCASSLSRAGGDTIYFGEGSWLTVV.

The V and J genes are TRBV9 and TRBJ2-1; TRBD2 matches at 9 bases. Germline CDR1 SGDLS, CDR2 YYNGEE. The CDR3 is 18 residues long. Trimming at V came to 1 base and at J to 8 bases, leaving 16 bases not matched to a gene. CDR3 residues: CASSVMTSGGGASHEQFF. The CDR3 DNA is TGTGCCAGCAGCGTAATGACCTCGGGCGGGGGGGCTTCTCATGAGCAGTTCTTC.

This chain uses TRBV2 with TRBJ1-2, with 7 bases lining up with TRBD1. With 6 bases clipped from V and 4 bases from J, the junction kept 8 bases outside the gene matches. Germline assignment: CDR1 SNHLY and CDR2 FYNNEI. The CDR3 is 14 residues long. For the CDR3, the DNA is TGTGCCAGCAGCATTGACAGGGACGGCTATGGCTACACCTTC. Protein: CASSIDRDGYGYTF.

The CDR3 reads CASSELGTDTQYF. The CDR3 nucleotides are TGTGCCAGCAGTGAACTAGGCACAGATACGCAGTATTTT. The chain recombines TRBV6-4 with TRBJ2-3, with D tentatively TRBD2 (5 bases). The germline V gene encodes CDR1 MRHNA and CDR2 SNTAGT. The CDR3 is made up of 13 amino acids. V lost 3 bases, J lost 1 base, and 5 bases lay in between.

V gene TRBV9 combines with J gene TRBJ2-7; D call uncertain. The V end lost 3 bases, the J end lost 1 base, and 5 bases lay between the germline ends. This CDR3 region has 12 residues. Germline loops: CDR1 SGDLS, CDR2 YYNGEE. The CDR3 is CASSGTSYEQYF. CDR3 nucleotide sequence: TGTGCCAGCAGCGGTACTTCCTACGAGCAGTACTTC.

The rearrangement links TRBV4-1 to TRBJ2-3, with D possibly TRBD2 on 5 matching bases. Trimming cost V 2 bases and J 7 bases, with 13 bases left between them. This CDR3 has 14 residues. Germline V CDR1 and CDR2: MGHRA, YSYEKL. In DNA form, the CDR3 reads TGCGCCAGCAGCCAATCCGGGGTGATGAATACGCAGTATTTT. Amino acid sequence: CASSQSGVMNTQYF.

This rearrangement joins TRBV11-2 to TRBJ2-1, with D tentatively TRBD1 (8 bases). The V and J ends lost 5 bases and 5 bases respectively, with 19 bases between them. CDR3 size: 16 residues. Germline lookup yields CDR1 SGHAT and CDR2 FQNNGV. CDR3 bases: TGTGCCAGCAGCCCAAGGCCACAGGGGGGGGACAATGAGCAGTTCTTC. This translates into CASSPRPQGGDNEQFF.